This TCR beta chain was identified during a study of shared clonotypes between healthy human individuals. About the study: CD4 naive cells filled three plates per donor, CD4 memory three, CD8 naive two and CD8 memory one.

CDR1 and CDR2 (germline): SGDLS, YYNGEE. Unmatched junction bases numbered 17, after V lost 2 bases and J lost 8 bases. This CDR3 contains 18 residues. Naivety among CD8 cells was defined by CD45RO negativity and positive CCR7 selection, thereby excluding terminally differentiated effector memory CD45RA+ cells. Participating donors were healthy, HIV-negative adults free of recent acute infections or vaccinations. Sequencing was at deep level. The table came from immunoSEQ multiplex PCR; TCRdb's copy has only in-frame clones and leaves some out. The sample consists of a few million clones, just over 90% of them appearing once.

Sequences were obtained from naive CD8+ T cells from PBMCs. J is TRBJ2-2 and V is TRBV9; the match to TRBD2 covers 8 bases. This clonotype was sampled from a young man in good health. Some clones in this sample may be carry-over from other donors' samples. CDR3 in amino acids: CASSVPRSGRSLNGELFF. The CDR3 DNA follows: TGTGCCAGCAGCGTTCCGCGGAGCGGGAGATCCCTCAATGGGGAGCTGTTTTTT. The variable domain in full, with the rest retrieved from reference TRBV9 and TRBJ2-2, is DSGVTQTPKHLITATGQRVTLRCSPRSGDLSVYWYQQSLDQGLQFLIQYYNGEERAKGNILERFSAQQFPDLHSELNLSSLELGDSALYFCASSVPRSGRSLNGELFFGEGSRLTVL.